This paragraph covers one T cell receptor beta chain sequence. The antigen remains unidentified. These data come from a study of graft-versus-host responses after intestinal transplantation. CDR1 is SGHRS, CDR2 YFSETQ, per germline. The CDR3 extends over 14 amino acids. After removal of 3 bases from V and 5 bases from J, the junction contained 7 bases not matched to a gene. The assay was immunoSEQ multiplex PCR, and TCRdb's table has in-frame clones only and misses some. The data hold more than 20,000 clones, with around four fifths observed a single time. Points from the study as a whole: Researchers found GvH clones in recipient marrow, and some showed up first in ileum or blood.

This sample comprised PBMCs, obtained around 29 days after intestinal transplant. The chain links TRBV5-1 to TRBJ1-1; 7 bases agree with TRBD1. This sequence was found in a human patient who received an intestinal transplant, so some T cells may come from the graft donor. The CDR3 sequence: CASSSQGGGTEAFF. The CDR3 DNA reads TGCGCCAGCAGCTCTCAGGGGGGAGGGACTGAAGCTTTCTTT.